This TCR beta chain was captured by sequencing in a study of OX40 agonist ivuxolimab in advanced cancers. Study information: Three patients, one with hepatocellular carcinoma and two with cutaneous melanoma, responded partially.

The timepoints at which blood was sampled were baseline, cycle 4 day 1, and cycle 7 day 1. Only in-frame clones appear in the TCRdb table, and some are missing; sequencing was by immunoSEQ multiplex PCR. The table includes roughly 76,000 clones, 80% to 90% detected once. The CDR3 runs to 14 residues. V gave up 10 bases and J gave up 8 bases, with 20 bases separating them. Germline V gene data show CDR1 as MNHEY and CDR2 as SVGAGI. Source: CD4+ or CD8+ T cells sorted from blood, taken in a trial of the OX40 agonist ivuxolimab. J is TRBJ1-4 and V is TRBV6-5, with D maybe TRBD1 (5 bases). This clonotype originated in an adult with an advanced solid tumor such as melanoma, head and neck, liver or kidney cancer. DNA of the CDR3: TGTGCCACCGGCCGGGGGACTGCTTGGGAAAAACTGTTTTTT. Protein product: CATGRGTAWEKLFF.